A single sample gave rise to the 16 T cell receptor beta chains below, sequenced in a study of prognosis after radiotherapy for stage I lung cancer (dated by TCRdb to 2020 to 2022). Data came from an Illumina HiSeq 3000. The TCR beta CDR3 region was amplified from genomic DNA by two rounds of multiplex PCR. In the first round of PCR, primers specific to each TRBV and TRBJ gene were used, and the primer sequences are filed in Chinese patent CN105087789A. TCRdb reprocessing: public reads trimmed at Q25 with fastp, clones called with MiXCR, in-frame beta chains kept. For every CDR3 protein sequence, its rows merge into one entry that carries the most common genes and DNA. This sample has around 51,000 distinct CDR3 sequences in its table, and about a third of those were observed once. About a tenth of the sample goes to the ten largest clones. This sample comprised PBMCs, obtained before or after stereotactic body radiation therapy (not recorded which). The source is a donor aged 50 or older with non-small cell lung cancer.

About this clonotype: This probably arose from a read error, given a far larger clone one base away. This rearrangement joins TRBV7-2 to TRBJ2-5, with 8 bases lining up with TRBD2. CDR1 and CDR2 (germline): SGHTA, FQGNSA. There are 17 residues in the CDR3. CDR3 nucleotides: TGTGCCAGCAGCATCGGGGGGGGCATCGGCGGTAAGGAGACCAAGTACTTC. Its protein product is CASSIGGGIGGKETKYF.

This clonotype was seen at least ten times. This sequence joins TRBV24-1 and TRBJ2-5; D ambiguous. The CDR3 covers 13 residues. CDR1 KGHDR and CDR2 SFDVKD come from the germline V gene. Trimming stripped 4 bases from V and 0 bases from J, with 5 bases between. In DNA form, the CDR3 reads TGTGCCACCAGTGACTCGTACCAAGAGACCCAGTACTTC. It specifies CATSDSYQETQYF.

This clonotype was observed at least ten times. This sequence joins TRBV3-1 and TRBJ1-2; 9 positions match TRBD1. From germline, CDR1 is LGHDT and CDR2 YNNKEL (reference sequence). The CDR3 consists of 16 residues. V lost 5 bases to trimming and J lost 7 bases; unmatched junction nucleotides: 14. CDR3 sequence: CASSYRRQGVMGGYTF. DNA of the CDR3: TGTGCCAGCAGCTATCGAAGACAGGGGGTGATGGGTGGCTACACCTTC. The full variable domain, rest sourced from reference TRBV3-1 and TRBJ1-2, is DTAVSQTPKYLVTQMGNDKSIKCEQNLGHDTMYWYKQDSKKFLKIMFSYNNKELIINETVPNRFSPKSPDKAHLNLHINSLELGDSAVYFCASSYRRQGVMGGYTFGSGTRLTVV.

Note on this clonotype: Germline and junction disagree at one end, which may indicate a read error. The rearrangement links TRBV11-3 to TRBJ2-7, with D tentatively TRBD1 (6 bases). Germline lookup yields CDR1 SGHNT and CDR2 YENEEA. This CDR3 contains 15 residues. CDR3 residues: CASSLRQEDTNEQYF. The DNA for the CDR3 is TGTGCCAGTAGCTTACGACAGGAGGATACCAACGAGCAGTACTTC.

A note on this clonotype: A much larger clone differs from this one at a single base, so this may be a read error. The V and J genes are TRBV20-1 and TRBJ2-5, with D perhaps matching TRBD1 (5 bases). The V end lost 6 bases, the J end lost 1 base, and 12 bases lay between the germline ends. This CDR3 has 13 amino acids. Germline V gene data show CDR1 as DFQATT and CDR2 as SNEGSKA (reference sequence). CDR3 sequence: CSALKGIQETQYF. In DNA form, the CDR3 reads TGCAGTGCCCTTAAGGGGATCCAAGAGACCCAGTACTTC.

This clonotype was recorded at least ten times. The rearrangement joins TRBV15 to TRBJ2-1; D is perhaps TRBD2 (7 bases). This CDR3 contains 17 residues. The V gene's germline CDR1 is LNHNV and CDR2 YYDKDF (reference sequence). Trimming removed 0 bases at V and 5 bases at J, with 17 bases between. Here the CDR3 reads CATSRDLAGRGDNEQFF. The CDR3 coding sequence is TGTGCCACCAGCAGAGACTTGGCGGGGAGGGGGGACAATGAGCAGTTCTTC.

This clonotype was seen repeatedly, ten times or more. The rearrangement links TRBV5-1 to TRBJ1-1, with 11 bases aligning to TRBD1. The trim removed 0 bases at V and 0 bases at J, leaving 4 bases unmatched. The CDR3 is made up of 17 amino acids. The germline gives CDR1 SGHRS, CDR2 YFSETQ. The CDR3, as DNA: TGCGCCAGCAGCTTGGTCGGGACAGGGGGTGTGAACACTGAAGCTTTCTTT. Amino acid sequence: CASSLVGTGGVNTEAFF.

A remark on this clonotype: One base separates it from a far larger clone, so it is likely a read error. The chain recombines TRBV2 with TRBJ2-1, with D possibly being TRBD1 (6 bases). Germline-derived CDR1 and CDR2 are SNHLY and FYNNEI. The CDR3 extends over 16 amino acids. V lost 6 bases, J lost 8 bases, and 23 bases lay in between. CDR3: CASSGQPPLVDYEQFF. The CDR3 DNA sequence: TGTGCCAGCAGCGGACAGCCGCCTCTAGTTGACTATGAGCAGTTCTTC.

This chain connects TRBV4-1 to TRBJ2-7; 8 bases are a match to TRBD2. CDR3 length: 15 residues. J lost 4 bases, V lost 1 base, and 6 bases had no gene match. Germline V CDR1 and CDR2: MGHRA, YSYEKL. CDR3 in DNA: TGCGCCAGCAGCCAAGGGACTAGCAATTTTTACGAGCAGTACTTC. This codes for CASSQGTSNFYEQYF.

This clonotype was seen a single time. One end of the junction is discordant with germline, which a read error may explain. The CDR3 region is CASSQGDVPSNYCYTF. DNA for the CDR3: TGTGCCAGCAGCCAAGGTGACGTCCCCTCTAACTATTGCTACACCTTC. The gene calls are TRBV4-2 and TRBJ1-2, with no clear D. The CDR3 is 16 amino acids. The germline gives CDR1 LGHNA, CDR2 YNFKEQ.

This clonotype came up many times. V usage is TRBV6-1 and J usage is TRBJ2-1; a possible D gene is TRBD1 (6 bases). Looked up from germline, CDR1 is MNHNS and CDR2 is SASEGT. This CDR3 has 16 amino acids. Trimming took 6 bases from V and 0 from J, leaving 15 bases between them. The CDR3 DNA reads TGTGCCAGCAGCTTCGGGACACCCATCTCCTACAATGAGCAGTTCTTC. It yields the protein CASSFGTPISYNEQFF.

The sample holds many counts of this clonotype. The chain combines TRBV15 with TRBJ2-5, with 9 bases lining up with TRBD1. The V segment lost 6 bases and the J segment 4 bases; nucleotides outside the gene matches: 9. Germline CDR1 reads LNHNV; CDR2 reads YYDKDF (reference sequence). CDR3 size: 15 residues. CDR3 coding DNA: TGTGCCACCAGTCACGAGGACAGGGGCGCAGAGACCCAGTACTTC. Translating it yields CATSHEDRGAETQYF. Based on the CDR3 plus reference TRBV15 and TRBJ2-5, the full variable domain is DAMVIQNPRYQVTQFGKPVTLSCSQTLNHNVMYWYQQKSSQAPKLLFHYYDKDFNNEADTPDNFQSRRPNTSFCFLDIRSPGLGDTAMYLCATSHEDRGAETQYFGPGTRLLVL.

Concerning this clonotype itself: The likely explanation is a read error, given a far larger clone one base away. The chain has TRBV6-5 and TRBJ2-7; tentative D call: TRBD2 (7 bases). Germline CDR1 is MNHEY and CDR2 is SVGAGI. This CDR3 comprises 18 residues. CDR3 region: CASSYRSIRGAAYNEHFF. The CDR3 nucleotides read TGTGCCAGCAGTTACCGCTCGATTCGGGGGGCAGCCTACAATGAGCATTTCTTC.

Remarks on this clonotype: This clone may be a read error of a much larger clone one base away. The chain couples TRBV6-1 to TRBJ2-3, with unresolved D. This CDR3 region has 16 residues. Germline assignment: CDR1 MNHNS and CDR2 SASEGT. In DNA, the CDR3 is TGTGCCAGCAGTGTTCCCCATGGCACAATCACATATACGCAGTATTTT. Translated: CASSVPHGTITYTQYF.

Regarding this clonotype: One base away lies a much larger clone, so this may be a sequencing read error. The chain employs TRBV15 and TRBJ2-3, with 8 bases aligning to TRBD2. The V gene end was trimmed by 3 bases and the J gene end by 5 bases; junction bases not matched to a gene: 16. CDR1 is LNHNV, CDR2 YYDKDF, per germline (reference sequence). The CDR3 covers 18 residues. The CDR3 DNA reads as TGTGCCACCAGCAGGGATGCGGGAGGACGGAGGCGCAAAGATACGCAGTATTTT. It codes for CATSRDAGGRRRKDTQYF.

This clonotype was recorded at least ten times. The V call is TRBV12-3 or TRBV12-4, the J call TRBJ1-1, with D possibly matching TRBD1 (6 bases). Trimming pared 7 bases from V and 1 base from J, leaving 10 bases between. The length of the CDR3 is 13 residues. Here the CDR3 DNA reads TGTGCCAGCACCCAAGGGGGGAACACTGAAGCTTTCTTT. The encoded protein is CASTQGGNTEAFF.